This T cell receptor (beta chain) emerged from a study of T cells in Graves' hyperthyroidism and ophthalmopathy. As for the study in general: Before any treatment, at initial diagnosis, peripheral blood was collected.

This CDR3 is 19 amino acids long. Germline CDR1 is LGHDT and CDR2 is YNNKEL (reference sequence). In the case of this clonotype: As yet, its antigen is unknown. A read error may produce the germline difference seen at one junction end.

Whole-study findings and limits: By a 13 V-J model, ophthalmopathy was set apart from stable hyperthyroidism.

Ophthalmopathy patients showed a Clinical Activity Score of at least 3, NOSPECS grade of at least 4 and duration under 3 months. Researchers amplified the TCR beta CDR3 regions from RNA transcripts. First-round RT-PCR with HTBI primers amplified the TCR CDR3 region. TCRdb ran MiXCR on the multiplex PCR reads and lists one entry per CDR3 protein. This repertoire shows 300,000 to 450,000 distinct CDR3 sequences, about 14% found once; its top ten account for about 20%. This TCR was recovered from a woman aged 30 to 39 with Graves' ophthalmopathy. The chain links TRBV3-1 to TRBJ2-3; TRBD2 aligns across 12 bases. The specimen sequenced was blood. The CDR3 loop reads CASSQVSLAGGKSTDTQYF. The CDR3 region has the DNA TGCGCCAGCAGCCAAGTATCCCTAGCGGGGGGGAAAAGCACAGATACGCAGTATTTT.